Listed below are T cell receptor beta chains from one sample, sequenced in a study of T cell repertoires in cytomegalovirus infection. TCRdb reprocessed the reads via MiXCR and lists one record per CDR3 protein. Of some 440,000 distinct CDR3 sequences in the sample, approximately 30% were seen once. Sample: PBMCs. These receptors were collected from a human donor in good health (CMV status not recorded). Some clones in this sample may be carry-over from other donors' samples. Each CDR3 is given with its conserved first and last residue. A D gene is named only where the DNA matches it firmly. Size is omitted from some rows. Given values are once, few, many or a class for expanded clones.

CDR3 protein	CDR3 DNA	V gene	clone size	J gene	D gene
CASSLRQGAYEQYF	TGTGCCAGCAGTTTAAGGCAGGGAGCCTACGAGCAGTACTTC	TRBV13	many	TRBJ2-7	NA
CASSLPGPSYEQYF	TGTGCCAGCAGCCTCCCGGGACCATCCTACGAGCAGTACTTC	TRBV7-2	many	TRBJ2-7	NA
CASRPANSGNTIYF	TGTGCCAGCAGGCCCGCGAACTCTGGAAACACCATATATTTT	TRBV6-1	NA	TRBJ1-3	NA
CASSQVASSYNEQFF	TGCGCCAGCAGCCAAGTGGCGAGCTCCTACAATGAGCAGTTCTTC	TRBV4-1	few	TRBJ2-1	NA
CASSTGSKVSPLHF	TGTGCCAGCAGCACCGGGAGCAAAGTCTCACCCCTCCACTTT	TRBV12-3/TRBV12-4	few	TRBJ1-6	NA
CASSYSGLAGAGEEYF	TGTGCCAGCAGTTACTCCGGACTAGCGGGGGCCGGGGAGGAGTACTTC	TRBV6-8	NA	TRBJ2-7	TRBD2
CASSPRTSGGAGTDTQYF	TGCGCCAGCAGCCCGAGGACTAGCGGGGGGGCCGGCACAGATACGCAGTATTTT	TRBV5-1	NA	TRBJ2-3	TRBD2
CASSLGAEDQPQHF	TGTGCCAGCAGCTTAGGGGCAGAAGATCAGCCCCAGCATTTT	TRBV7-6	many	TRBJ1-5	NA
CASSEQGGDDTQYF	TGTGCCAGCAGTGAGCAGGGGGGTGACGATACGCAGTATTTT	TRBV2	NA	TRBJ2-3	NA
CASRNRASGVKNEKLFF	TGTGCCAGCAGAAACCGGGCCTCTGGGGTCAAAAATGAAAAACTGTTTTTT	TRBV6-1	few	TRBJ1-4	NA
CASSQSDGGQFYNEQFF	TGTGCCAGCAGCCAATCCGACGGGGGTCAATTCTACAATGAGCAGTTCTTC	TRBV14	NA	TRBJ2-1	NA
CASSSTRTGIYEQYF	TGTGCCAGCAGCTCGACCCGGACAGGGATCTACGAGCAGTACTTC	TRBV7-3	NA	TRBJ2-7	TRBD1
CASSLDSSFYSNQPQHF	TGTGCCAGCAGCTTAGATTCCAGCTTCTATAGCAATCAGCCCCAGCATTTT	TRBV7-6	few	TRBJ1-5	NA
CASSSLPLLAGGEETQYF	TGTGCCAGCAGCTCCCTACCGCTCTTAGCGGGGGGCGAAGAGACCCAGTACTTC	TRBV7-9	NA	TRBJ2-5	TRBD2
CASSYDREGTEAFF	TGTGCCAGCAGTTACGACAGGGAGGGGACTGAAGCTTTCTTT	TRBV6-5	many	TRBJ1-1	TRBD1
CASSTHSNQPQHF	TGTGCCAGCAGCACCCATAGCAATCAGCCCCAGCATTTT	TRBV7-6	many	TRBJ1-5	NA
CASSLRTEAFF	TGTGCCAGCAGTTTAAGAACTGAAGCTTTCTTT	TRBV28	many	TRBJ1-1	NA
CASSLGAGGSTDTQYF	TGTGCCAGCAGCTTAGGCGCGGGGGGGAGCACAGATACGCAGTATTTT	TRBV7-8	many	TRBJ2-3	TRBD2
CATEGLNTGELFF	TGTGCCACGGAGGGGTTGAACACCGGGGAGCTGTTTTTT	TRBV24-1	NA	TRBJ2-2	NA
CASSLTGPSYEQYF	TGTGCCAGCAGTTTAACCGGGCCAAGCTACGAGCAGTACTTC	TRBV7-2	many	TRBJ2-7	NA
CASRAGGTDRFYGYTF	TGTGCCAGCAGAGCGGGAGGGACAGACAGATTCTATGGCTACACCTTC	TRBV7-2	NA	TRBJ1-2	TRBD1
CASSYPDAYEQYF	TGTGCCAGCAGTTATCCCGACGCCTACGAGCAGTACTTC	TRBV6-5	NA	TRBJ2-7	NA
CASSLAPLAGRETQYF	TGTGCCAGCAGCTTGGCGCCCCTTGCGGGCCGGGAGACCCAGTACTTC	TRBV5-5	NA	TRBJ2-5	NA
CASSYQPGGRFQPQHF	TGTGCCAGCAGTTACCAACCTGGGGGGCGCTTTCAGCCCCAGCATTTT	TRBV6-2/TRBV6-3	NA	TRBJ1-5	NA
CASSATGGSHNEQFF	TGTGCCAGCAGCGCGACAGGGGGCAGTCACAATGAGCAGTTCTTC	TRBV7-9	NA	TRBJ2-1	TRBD1
CASSLLILGPYGYTF	TGTGCCAGCAGTTTATTAATCTTGGGGCCCTATGGCTACACCTTC	TRBV28	few	TRBJ1-2	NA
CASSLGDSKGFNQPQHF	TGTGCCAGCAGCTTAGGGGACAGTAAAGGATTCAATCAGCCCCAGCATTTT	TRBV7-6	many	TRBJ1-5	TRBD1
CASSHLDRQNTEAFF	TGTGCCAGCAGCCACCTAGACAGACAGAACACTGAAGCTTTCTTT	TRBV14	NA	TRBJ1-1	NA
CSASGQGGNTEAFF	TGCAGTGCTTCTGGGCAGGGAGGAAACACTGAAGCTTTCTTT	TRBV20-1	NA	TRBJ1-1	NA
CSSSSDAGEDTQYF	TGTTCCAGCAGCTCGGACGCCGGGGAAGATACGCAGTATTTT	TRBV11-3	NA	TRBJ2-3	NA
CASSYSNTRATEAFF	TGTGCCAGCAGTTACTCGAATACGAGGGCCACTGAAGCTTTCTTT	TRBV6-2/TRBV6-3	few	TRBJ1-1	NA
CASLGQPYGYTF	TGTGCCAGTTTGGGACAGCCGTATGGCTACACCTTC	TRBV28	many	TRBJ1-2	TRBD1
CASSLYLPGVEQYF	TGTGCCAGCAGCTTGTATTTGCCTGGCGTCGAGCAGTACTTC	TRBV7-2	many	TRBJ2-7	NA
CASRDSYEQYF	TGTGCCAGTAGGGATTCCTACGAGCAGTACTTC	TRBV6-5	many	TRBJ2-7	NA
CASSLQGVSPQHF	TGTGCCAGCAGTTTACAAGGCGTCTCCCCCCAGCATTTT	TRBV27	NA	TRBJ1-5	NA